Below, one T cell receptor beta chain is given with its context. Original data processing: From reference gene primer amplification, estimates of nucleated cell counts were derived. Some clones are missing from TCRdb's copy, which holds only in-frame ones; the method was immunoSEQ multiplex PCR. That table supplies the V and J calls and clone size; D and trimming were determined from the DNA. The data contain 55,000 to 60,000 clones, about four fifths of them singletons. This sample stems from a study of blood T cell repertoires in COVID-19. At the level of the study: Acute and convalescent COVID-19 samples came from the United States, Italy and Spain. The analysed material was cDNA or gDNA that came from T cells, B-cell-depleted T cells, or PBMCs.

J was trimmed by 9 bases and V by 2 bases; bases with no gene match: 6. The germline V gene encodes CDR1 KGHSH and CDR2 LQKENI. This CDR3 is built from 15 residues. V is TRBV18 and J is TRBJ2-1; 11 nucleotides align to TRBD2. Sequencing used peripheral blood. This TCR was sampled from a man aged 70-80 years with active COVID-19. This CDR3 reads CASSPVAGGPSEQFF. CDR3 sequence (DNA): TGTGCCAGCTCACCAGTAGCGGGAGGGCCGAGTGAGCAGTTCTTC.